This T cell receptor beta chain was profiled in a study of cytomegalovirus exposure and HLA in healthy donors. Findings of the study overall: The authors excluded some V segments, including TRBV6-2 and TRBV6-3, as indistinguishable.

In this sample, this clone turned up once. What it binds is unknown. The V and J ends lost 2 bases and 6 bases, in that order; junction bases with no gene match: 8. The CDR3 is made up of 15 amino acids. The germline gives CDR1 MNHNS, CDR2 SASEGT. The PCR made use of 60 Vbeta and 13 Jbeta primers. Profiling relied on immunoSEQ multiplex PCR, and the TCRdb table lists in-frame clones only, not all of them. The top ten hold about 10% of the sample, which has 80,000 to 100,000 clones, about 81% seen once. This chain connects TRBV6-1 to TRBJ2-7, with 9 bases matching TRBD1. The source material was PBMCs. The TCR comes from a man aged 18 to 30 in good health and CMV-seropositive. The CDR3 region is CASSEMWTGVREQYF. CDR3 nucleotide sequence: TGTGCCAGCAGTGAAATGTGGACAGGGGTTCGCGAGCAGTACTTC.